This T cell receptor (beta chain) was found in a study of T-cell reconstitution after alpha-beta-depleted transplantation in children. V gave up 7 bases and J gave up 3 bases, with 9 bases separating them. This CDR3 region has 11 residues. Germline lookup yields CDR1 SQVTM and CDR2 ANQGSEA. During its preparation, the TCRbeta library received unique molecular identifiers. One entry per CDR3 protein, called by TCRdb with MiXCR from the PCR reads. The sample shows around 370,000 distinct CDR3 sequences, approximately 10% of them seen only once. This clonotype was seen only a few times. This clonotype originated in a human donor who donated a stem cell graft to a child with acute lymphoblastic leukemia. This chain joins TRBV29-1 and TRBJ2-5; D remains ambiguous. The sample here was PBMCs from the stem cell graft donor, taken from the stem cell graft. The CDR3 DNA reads TGCAGCGCCGTGTTGAAAGAGACCCAGTACTTC. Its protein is CSAVLKETQYF. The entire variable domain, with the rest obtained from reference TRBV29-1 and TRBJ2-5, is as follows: SAVISQKPSRDICQRGTSLTIQCQVDSQVTMMFWYRQQPGQSLTLIATANQGSEATYESGFVIDKFPISRPNLTFSTLTVSNMSPEDSSIYLCSAVLKETQYFGPGTRLLVL.